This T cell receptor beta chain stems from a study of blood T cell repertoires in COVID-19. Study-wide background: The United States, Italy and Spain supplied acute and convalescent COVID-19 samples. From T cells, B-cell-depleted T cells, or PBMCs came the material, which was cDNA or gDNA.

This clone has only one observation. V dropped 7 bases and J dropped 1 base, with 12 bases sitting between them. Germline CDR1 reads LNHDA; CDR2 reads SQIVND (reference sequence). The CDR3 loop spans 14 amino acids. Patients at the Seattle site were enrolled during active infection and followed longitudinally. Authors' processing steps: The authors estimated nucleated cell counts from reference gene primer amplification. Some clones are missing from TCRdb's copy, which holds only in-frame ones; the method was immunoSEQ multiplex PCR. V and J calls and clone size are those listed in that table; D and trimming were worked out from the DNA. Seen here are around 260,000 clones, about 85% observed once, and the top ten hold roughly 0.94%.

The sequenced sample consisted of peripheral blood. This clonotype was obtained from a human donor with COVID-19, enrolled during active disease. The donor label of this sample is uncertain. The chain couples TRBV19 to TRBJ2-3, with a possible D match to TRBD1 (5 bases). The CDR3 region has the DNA TGTGCCAGTAAAGCGCAGGGTGGCACAGATACGCAGTATTTT. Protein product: CASKAQGGTDTQYF.